This T cell receptor beta chain was profiled in a study of T cells in Graves' hyperthyroidism and ophthalmopathy. Study in general: Peripheral blood was collected at initial diagnosis, before any treatment.

Germline CDR1 and CDR2: MNHEY and SVGEGT. The CDR3 totals 14 residues. Comment on this clonotype: The antigen is not known. An end of the junction does not agree with germline; a read error may underlie this.

Broader study findings: Before onset, ophthalmopathy was predicted by the model a median 6.5 months earlier.

The authors obtained PBMCs from over 8 ml of fresh peripheral blood. The CDR3 regions of TCR beta were amplified from RNA transcripts. HTBI primers were employed in a first-round RT-PCR of the TCR CDR3. TCRdb reprocessed the multiplex PCR reads with MiXCR, giving one entry per CDR3 protein. In the table there are approximately 610,000 distinct CDR3 sequences, over 15% of which are singletons. The chain recombines TRBV6-2 or TRBV6-3 with TRBJ2-3, with TRBD2 as a possible D gene (7 bases). Sequenced material: blood. The origin of this receptor is a woman between 18 and 29 years old with Graves' hyperthyroidism. The CDR3 protein is CAGGGAGSTDTQYF. The CDR3 coding sequence is TGTGCCGGGGGGGGGGCCGGTAGCACGGATACGCAGTATTTT.